These 23 T cell receptor beta chains share one sample of origin, sequenced in a study of T cell responses to AZD1222 COVID-19 vaccine. Profiling relied on immunoSEQ multiplex PCR, and the TCRdb table lists in-frame clones only, not all of them. The repertoire holds about 110,000 clones, with about 92% as singletons. This specimen consisted of peripheral blood, obtained on day 0 of MenACWY control vaccination. The receptors shown here come from an adult in good health.

This clone has just one count. This chain uses TRBV12-3 or TRBV12-4 with TRBJ1-2; 7 nucleotides match TRBD1. Trimming took 6 bases from V and 3 from J; bases not matched to a gene: 4. The CDR3 totals 13 residues. CDR3 coding DNA: TGTGCCAGCAGCACGGGACAGCACTATGGCTACACCTTC. It codes for CASSTGQHYGYTF.

The chain links TRBV12-3 or TRBV12-4 to TRBJ1-4; the D is unclear. The CDR3 contains 13 residues. V was clipped by 1 base and J by 11 bases, with 11 bases between them. DNA of the CDR3: TGTGCCAGCAGTTTAGTCAGCCCCGGGAAACTGTTTTTT. This encodes CASSLVSPGKLFF.

V gene TRBV11-2 combines with J gene TRBJ1-1; TRBD1 aligns across 7 bases. Unmatched junction bases numbered 2, after V lost 1 base and J lost 6 bases. CDR1 is SGHAT and CDR2 is FQNNGV in the germline V gene. The CDR3 covers 13 residues. The CDR3 bases are TGTGCCAGCAGCTTAGCAGGGGGTGCTGAAGCTTTCTTT. Amino acids: CASSLAGGAEAFF.

The V call is TRBV6-5, the J call TRBJ1-1; perhaps TRBD1 as D (5 bases). The germline V gene encodes CDR1 MNHEY and CDR2 SVGAGI. CDR3 length: 15 residues. V lost 0 bases and J lost 1, with 9 bases in between. The CDR3 DNA reads as TGTGCCAGCAGTTACTCGGCAGGGCCGAACACTGAAGCTTTCTTT. Translating it yields CASSYSAGPNTEAFF.

This clone turned up a few times. This rearrangement joins TRBV5-5 to TRBJ1-3; tentative D call: TRBD1 (5 bases). Trimming cost V 1 base and J 0 bases, with 8 bases left between them. The germline V gene encodes CDR1 SGHKS and CDR2 YYEKEE (reference sequence). The CDR3 is 15 residues long. The CDR3 nucleotides read TGTGCCAGCAGCTTGAGACAGCTCTCTGGAAACACCATATATTTT. Translating it yields CASSLRQLSGNTIYF.

The gene calls are TRBV6-5 and TRBJ1-4; no reliable D call. V dropped 6 bases and J dropped 4 bases, with 12 bases sitting between them. Germline V gene data show CDR1 as MNHEY and CDR2 as SVGAGI. The CDR3 has 14 residues. The CDR3: CASRRTGYNEKLFF. CDR3 DNA: TGTGCCAGCAGACGTACGGGGTATAATGAAAAACTGTTTTTT.

CDR3 DNA sequence: TGTGCCAGCAGCTTGTCAGGGGTGGGCGAGCAGTACTTC. Translation: CASSLSGVGEQYF. The chain combines TRBV5-5 with TRBJ2-7, with D perhaps matching TRBD1 (6 bases). This CDR3 has 13 amino acids. Germline loops: CDR1 SGHKS, CDR2 YYEKEE (reference sequence). The V end was cut by 1 base, the J end by 6 bases, with 11 bases between.

In this sample, this clone turned up once. In nucleotides, the CDR3 is TGTGCCAGCACCCTCGGGGGCACCTACAATGAGCAGTTCTTC. Translation gives CASTLGGTYNEQFF. The V call is TRBV11-2, the J call TRBJ2-1; D tentatively fits TRBD1 or TRBD2 (6 bases each). Trimming took off 7 bases at V and 2 bases at J, with 12 bases between the two ends. The CDR3 extends over 14 amino acids. The germline V gene encodes CDR1 SGHAT and CDR2 FQNNGV. The whole variable domain, filled in from reference TRBV11-2 and TRBJ2-1, reads EAGVAQSPRYKIIEKRQSVAFWCNPISGHATLYWYQQILGQGPKLLIQFQNNGVVDDSQLPKDRFSAERLKGVDSTLKIQPAKLEDSAVYLCASTLGGTYNEQFFGPGTRLTVL.

V and J are TRBV5-1 and TRBJ2-5; D is ambiguous. CDR1 is SGHRS and CDR2 is YFSETQ in the germline V gene. V dropped 0 bases and J dropped 5 bases, with 8 bases sitting between them. The length of the CDR3 is 13 residues. Here the CDR3 reads CASSLGDTETQYF. The CDR3 DNA sequence: TGCGCCAGCAGCTTGGGTGATACGGAGACCCAGTACTTC. Full variable domain (missing parts from reference TRBV5-1 and TRBJ2-5): KAGVTQTPRYLIKTRGQQVTLSCSPISGHRSVSWYQQTPGQGLQFLFEYFSETQRNKGNFPGRFSGRQFSNSRSEMNVSTLELGDSALYLCASSLGDTETQYFGPGTRLLVL.

The chain combines TRBV9 with TRBJ2-3; tentatively, D is TRBD1 (6 bases). Germline V gene sequence: CDR1 SGDLS, CDR2 YYNGEE. The CDR3 consists of 17 residues. V was pared by 3 bases and J by 5 bases, with 22 bases between. CDR3 sequence: CASSDRRTGIDGDTQYF. The CDR3 DNA reads as TGTGCCAGCAGCGACCGGAGAACAGGGATCGACGGAGATACGCAGTATTTT.

V and J are TRBV27 and TRBJ1-4, with 10 bases that match TRBD1. Looked up from germline, CDR1 is MNHEY and CDR2 is SMNVEV (reference sequence). The CDR3 is 14 amino acids. With 6 bases clipped from V and 7 bases from J, the junction kept 5 bases outside the gene matches. The CDR3 bases are TGTGCCAGCAGCTCAGGGACAGGGGCTGAAAAACTGTTTTTT. Amino acid sequence: CASSSGTGAEKLFF.

The V gene is TRBV9, the J gene TRBJ2-7, with 8 bases fitting TRBD1. CDR3 length: 13 amino acids. The germline CDR1 and CDR2 sequences are SGDLS and YYNGEE. V lost 3 bases, J lost 6 bases, and 5 bases stayed unmatched. CDR3 bases: TGTGCCAGCAGCGCAGGGGGCACGAGCGAGCAGTACTTC. Encoded protein: CASSAGGTSEQYF.

The chain has TRBV5-1 and TRBJ1-1; no firm D call. V lost 2 bases, J lost 1 base, and 9 bases lay in between. Germline loops: CDR1 SGHRS, CDR2 YFSETQ. The CDR3 length is 14 residues. As DNA, the CDR3 is TGCGCCAGCAGCTTCCACACCGCGAACACTGAAGCTTTCTTT. Protein sequence: CASSFHTANTEAFF.

This clone was found many times. The chain carries TRBV3-1 (or the pseudogene TRBV3-2) and TRBJ1-3, with a weak D call TRBD1 (5 bases). The germline V and J ends were trimmed by 1 base and 8 bases, with 15 bases remaining between them. Germline CDR1 LGHDT, CDR2 YNNKEL (reference sequence). The CDR3 runs 15 residues. The CDR3 loop is CASSQGAGQLDTIYF. CDR3 coding DNA: TGTGCCAGCAGCCAAGGAGCAGGACAATTAGACACCATATATTTT.

The CDR3 sequence: CASTRGPGNQPQHF. CDR3 sequence (DNA): TGTGCCAGCACCCGGGGGCCCGGCAATCAGCCCCAGCATTTT. V and J are TRBV2 and TRBJ1-5; tentative D call: TRBD1 (6 bases). The CDR3 has 14 amino acids. The V gene's germline CDR1 is SNHLY and CDR2 FYNNEI. Trimming shortened V by 7 bases and J by 2 bases, and 12 bases separated the two germline ends.

Turning to this clone: A junction boundary mismatches the germline segment, possibly from a read error. J is TRBJ1-4 and V is TRBV12-3 or TRBV12-4; tentative D call: TRBD1 (5 bases). The CDR3 runs to 12 residues. The CDR3 spells CASSHAAGTPNF. The CDR3 bases are TGTGCCAGCAGTCATGCAGCGGGGACGCCTAATTTT.

This clone was observed a few times. V usage is TRBV9 and J usage is TRBJ2-7; D unclear. Germline loops: CDR1 SGDLS, CDR2 YYNGEE. The V end lost 0 bases, the J end lost 0 bases, and 10 bases lay between the germline ends. The CDR3 is 15 residues long. This chain's CDR3 is CASSVGQASSYEQYF. The CDR3, as DNA: TGTGCCAGCAGCGTAGGGCAGGCAAGCTCCTACGAGCAGTACTTC.

The V call is TRBV27, the J call TRBJ2-7; 7 nucleotides match TRBD1. The CDR3 loop spans 17 amino acids. The trim removed 5 bases at V and 4 bases at J, leaving 17 bases unmatched. Germline-derived CDR1 and CDR2 are MNHEY and SMNVEV (reference sequence). The DNA of the CDR3 is TGTGCCAGCAGTGTCAAACCACCGGGACAGTTTGCGTACGAGCAGTACTTC. Translation: CASSVKPPGQFAYEQYF.

This sequence joins TRBV19 and TRBJ1-5; tentative D call: TRBD1 (5 bases). The germline V gene encodes CDR1 LNHDA and CDR2 SQIVND (reference sequence). Trimming removed 5 bases from V and 6 bases from J, with 11 bases in between. There are 13 residues in the CDR3. The CDR3: CASSGREGQPQHF. CDR3 sequence (DNA): TGTGCCAGTAGTGGCAGGGAAGGTCAGCCCCAGCATTTT.

This chain joins TRBV21-1 and TRBJ1-1. TRBV21-1 corresponds to a pseudogene. This CDR3 region has 18 residues. CDR3 coding DNA: TGTGCCAGCAGCAAATGGGTCTTTTTGGCCCACATTAGGCCTGAAGCTTTCTTT. Its translation is CASSKWVFLAHIRPEAFF.

This chain links TRBV6-6 with TRBJ1-4; possibly TRBD1 for D (5 bases). From germline, CDR1 is MNHNY and CDR2 SVGAGI (reference sequence). V was pared by 6 bases and J by 0 bases, with 11 bases between. CDR3 size: 15 residues. CDR3 DNA sequence: TGTGCCAGCAGCATGGGGGGGGCAACTAATGAAAAACTGTTTTTT. This gives the protein CASSMGGATNEKLFF.

The J gene is TRBJ2-7, the V gene TRBV6-2 or TRBV6-3; D is perhaps TRBD1 (7 bases). CDR1 is MNHEY, CDR2 SVGEGT, per germline. The CDR3 sequence is 17 residues long. Trimming shortened V by 6 bases and J by 0 bases, and 21 bases separated the two germline ends. The CDR3 DNA reads TGTGCCAGCAGCCCCCCGCCCCAGGGGGGCCTCTCCTACGAGCAGTACTTC. This codes for CASSPPPQGGLSYEQYF.

The CDR3 DNA reads TGTGCCAGCAGCCCCCGTATAGGGGGGGGCTCTGGGGCCAACGTCCTGACTTTC. It translates to CASSPRIGGGSGANVLTF. This sequence joins TRBV9 and TRBJ2-6; maybe TRBD2 (7 bases). Trimming pared 4 bases from V and 0 bases from J, leaving 17 bases between. Germline V gene lookup returns CDR1 SGDLS and CDR2 YYNGEE. This CDR3 region has 18 residues.